This T cell receptor beta chain was captured by sequencing in a study of T cell repertoires in cytomegalovirus infection. The sample holds a few counts of this clonotype. TCRdb re-called the reads with MiXCR, one entry per CDR3 protein. Of about 230,000 distinct CDR3 sequences listed, over 20% are singletons. Germline CDR1 and CDR2: SGHAT and FQNNGV. The CDR3 is 13 residues long. V was shortened by 7 bases and J by 1 base, with 10 bases between the two germline ends. The sequenced material came from CD8+ T cells from PBMCs. The sequence was collected from a human donor in good health (CMV status not recorded). Some clones in this sample may be carry-over from other donors' samples. V usage is TRBV11-2 and J usage is TRBJ1-1; D call uncertain. CDR3: CASKDTTNTEAFF. The CDR3 nucleotides read TGTGCCAGCAAAGACACGACGAACACTGAAGCTTTCTTT.